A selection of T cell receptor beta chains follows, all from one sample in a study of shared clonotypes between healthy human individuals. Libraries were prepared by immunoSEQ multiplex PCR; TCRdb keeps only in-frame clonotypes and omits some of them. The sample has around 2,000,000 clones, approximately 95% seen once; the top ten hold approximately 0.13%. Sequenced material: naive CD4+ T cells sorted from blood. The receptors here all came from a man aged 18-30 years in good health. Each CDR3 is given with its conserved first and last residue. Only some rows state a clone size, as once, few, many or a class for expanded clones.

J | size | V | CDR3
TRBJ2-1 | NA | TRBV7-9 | CASSSSYVAGIHNEQFF
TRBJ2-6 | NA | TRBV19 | CASSTAGTAGANVLTF
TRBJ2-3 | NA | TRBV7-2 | CASSTRASGRARGTDTQYF
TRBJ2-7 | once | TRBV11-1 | CASSWTSGESYEQYF
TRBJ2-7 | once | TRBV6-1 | CASEGLPQAYEQYF
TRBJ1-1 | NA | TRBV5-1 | CASSLEGVPSTEAFF
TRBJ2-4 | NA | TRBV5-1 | CASSLRDSTKNIQYF
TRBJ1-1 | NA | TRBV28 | CASSFQGPTEAFF
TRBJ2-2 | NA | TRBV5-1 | CASSSRGRPTSGGAVPGELFF
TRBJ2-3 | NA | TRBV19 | CASSSGRDQADTQYF
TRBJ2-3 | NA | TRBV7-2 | CASSLGLQLNTQYF
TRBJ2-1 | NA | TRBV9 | CASSPQSSGRVVNEQFF
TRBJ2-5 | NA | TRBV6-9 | CASSQETQYF
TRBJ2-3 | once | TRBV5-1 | CASSSGRGTADTQYF
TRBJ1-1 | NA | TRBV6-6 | CASSLRANTEAFF
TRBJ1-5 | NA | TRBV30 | CAWSSGQGANQPQHF
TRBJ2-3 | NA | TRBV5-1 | CASTMLGLAVDTQYF
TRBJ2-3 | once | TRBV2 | CASSLTSRIDTQYF
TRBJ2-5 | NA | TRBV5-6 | CASSLVRGNQETQYF
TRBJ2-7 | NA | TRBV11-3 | CASSFYTDYEQYF
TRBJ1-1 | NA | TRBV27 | CASRIQVNTEAFF